Given below is one T cell receptor (beta chain) in context. Antigen unknown. The germline gene is not matched at one end of the junction; a read error may be the cause. The data were obtained in a study of OX40 agonist ivuxolimab in advanced cancers. About the study: Patients were 82.7% male with ages roughly 20 to 85, mean about 60. Study results and caveats: Nonresponders included some who also had low normalized T-cell clonal expansion. In general, CD8+ T cells held more expanded clones than CD4+ did, on average.

Clones were read by immunoSEQ multiplex PCR, and TCRdb kept only the in-frame ones, dropping some. The table shows tens of thousands of clones, with around 87% occurring only once. Germline V lookup: CDR1 SGHAT, CDR2 FQNNGV. The CDR3 totals 12 residues. This clonotype was obtained from an adult with an advanced solid tumor such as melanoma, head and neck, liver or kidney cancer. The V call is TRBV11-2, the J call TRBJ1-2; D unresolved. Source: CD4+ or CD8+ T cells sorted from blood, taken in a trial of the OX40 agonist ivuxolimab. CDR3 region: CASGLAADGYTF. The CDR3 DNA reads TGTGCCAGCGGCTTAGCGGCCGATGGCTACACCTTC.